This T cell receptor beta chain was captured by sequencing in a study of blood T cell repertoires in COVID-19. About the research overall: Samples representing acute and convalescent COVID-19 were sourced from the United States, Italy and Spain. Sources were T cells, B-cell-depleted T cells, or PBMCs; the material itself was cDNA or gDNA.

CDR3 length equals 15 residues. CDR1 and CDR2 (germline): SGDLS, YYNGEE. With 0 bases clipped from V and 4 bases from J, the junction kept 5 bases outside the gene matches. How the authors handled the data: Scientists estimated how many nucleated cells there were by amplifying reference gene primers. Some clones are missing from TCRdb's copy, which holds only in-frame ones; the method was immunoSEQ multiplex PCR. The DNA was the basis for D and trimming; V, J and clone size are from that table. This sample has fewer than 95,000 clones, with roughly 90% found just once. The chain has TRBV9 and TRBJ1-1, with 8 bases fitting TRBD1. The sample comprised peripheral blood. The TCR originated in a man aged 45 to 65 with active or convalescent COVID-19. CDR3 nucleotides: TGTGCCAGCAGCGTAGCAGGGGGCAAGGGCACTGAAGCTTTCTTT. The encoded protein is CASSVAGGKGTEAFF. The full variable domain, completed using reference TRBV9 and TRBJ1-1, is DSGVTQTPKHLITATGQRVTLRCSPRSGDLSVYWYQQSLDQGLQFLIQYYNGEERAKGNILERFSAQQFPDLHSELNLSSLELGDSALYFCASSVAGGKGTEAFFGQGTRLTVV.